This TCR beta chain originates from a study of Ad26.COV2.S vaccination and SARS-CoV-2 variants (dated by TCRdb to the early 2020s). About the full investigation: Vaccine-arm donors came from COV1001, a multicentre, randomized, double-blind, placebo-controlled phase I-IIa trial of Ad26.COV2.S in healthy adults. Ad26.COV2.S was administered intramuscularly at 5 x 10^10 or 1 x 10^11 viral particles, either as a single shot or as two shots given 56 days apart. The specificity and breadth of SARS-CoV-2-reactive T cell receptors after Ad26.COV2.S vaccination were assessed by TCRbeta repertoire sequencing. A total of roughly 30 samples were included in the TCR-sequenced set, comprising some 20 Ad26.COV2.S vaccine recipients, 5 placebo recipients and 8 SARS-CoV-2 convalescent individuals. Trial participants were randomized into five groups of five, in which low-dose or high-dose Ad26.COV2.S was given once or twice, or placebo was given on both occasions. Throughout the experiments and outcome assessment, investigators stayed blinded to trial group allocation. General study outcomes and caveats: The authors noted that total T cell responses may have been underestimated by the TCR breadth and depth analyses. Ad26.COV2.S recipients had higher spike-specific TCR breadth than placebo recipients (P = 0.0014). The study was not powered to compare responses between vaccine doses or regimens. Comparable non-spike TCR breadth was observed between vaccine and placebo recipients, consistent with only spike being contained in the vaccine. After vaccination, spike-specific CD8+ and CD4+ T cell responses were reported to show substantial breadth.

TCRbeta CDR3 regions were sequenced with the immunoSEQ Assay. After extraction, genomic DNA underwent amplification by bias-controlled multiplex PCR, followed by high-throughput sequencing. The original pipeline was this. To quantify the absolute abundance of every unique TCRbeta CDR3 region, sequences were collapsed and filtered. T cell fraction was estimated by normalizing TCRbeta template counts to usable DNA, with usable DNA measured through amplification of reference genes found in all nucleated cells. Repertoire TCRs were annotated as SARS-CoV-2-specific by exact matching of V gene, CDR3 amino acid sequence and J gene to a known reactive TCR set. The reference SARS-CoV-2 TCR set came from MIRA and was filtered for enrichment in COVID-19-positive ImmuneCODE repertoires, removing public or cross-reactive TCRs. Drawing on the MIRA antigens, annotated TCRs were analysed further at the level of specific ORF or position within ORF. Depth was the summed frequency of annotated unique rearrangements, while breadth was defined as annotated unique rearrangements over total unique productive rearrangements. Two-sided Wilcoxon rank-sum tests were applied when comparing TCR breadth between groups. Sourced from immuneACCESS, this table was stored by TCRdb with only in-frame sequences that have V and J called. A share of the clones is absent; for the studies checked, an unresolved V gene accounts for under half, and the remainder has no known explanation. D and trimming were read from the DNA, whereas the V and J calls and clone size are those reported in that table. For this sample there are roughly 680,000 clones; approximately 88% appear just once. Of the sample, about 1.5% is held by the ten largest clones.

The sample's treatment or condition label, decoded: around 19 received Ad26.COV2.S at low or high dose, single or two shots; about 5 received placebo; per-sample allocation not given. Repertoires of vaccine and placebo recipients were sequenced from samples collected on day 63 after the first injection. In Cohort 1b, 25 adults aged 18-55 years were enrolled at a single site in Boston, USA, between 29 July and 7 August 2020. As a vaccine, Ad26.COV2.S was a replication-incompetent adenovirus type 26 vector that expressed a prefusion-stabilized SARS-CoV-2 spike protein derived from the original Wuhan strain. On this clone: Its antigen is still unknown. The input lacks base qualities; no much larger clone sits a single base away.

Including cysteine and phenylalanine, the CDR3 has 13 amino acids. Left in the record is the CDR3 DNA by itself, 39 bases read in frame from the first base. V is pruned by 8 bases and J by 6 bases, leaving 6 bases of the junction without a gene match. The germline V gene specifies SNHLY as CDR1 and FYNNEI as CDR2. The specimen comprised peripheral blood, sampled in a trial of Ad26.COV2.S vaccine versus placebo. The TCR comes from a person aged 18-65 years who received the Ad26.COV2.S COVID-19 vaccine or a placebo. The rearrangement joined TRBV2 to TRBJ1-1; 10 middle bases align to TRBD1. The CDR3 is CASWTGGNPEAFF. In nucleotides, the sequence is TGTGCCAGCTGGACAGGGGGGAATCCTGAAGCTTTCTTT. Here the CDR3 is joined to the reference TRBV2 and TRBJ1-1 genes, and the full variable domain is: EPEVTQTPSHQVTQMGQEVILRCVPISNHLYFYWYRQILGQKVEFLVSFYNNEISEKSEIFDDQFSVERPDGSNFTLKIRSTKLEDSAMYFCASWTGGNPEAFFGQGTRLTVV.